A single sample is the source of the 29 T cell receptor beta chains below, sequenced in a study of cytomegalovirus exposure and HLA in healthy donors (dated by TCRdb to 2016 to 2017). Library generation was performed with the immunoSEQ multiplex PCR assay. A mixture of 60 forward primers for TCR Vbeta segments and 13 reverse primers for TCR Jbeta segments was used in the multiplex PCR. The source is immuneACCESS, and TCRdb retained only in-frame sequences with V and J called. Part of the clones is not carried over; for the studies checked, unresolved V genes explain less than half of this, and the remainder is unexplained. The sample table records roughly 100,000 clones; about 74% of these occur just once. The ten biggest clones cover around 9.6% of the sample. The specimen sequenced was PBMCs. The receptors were sampled from a male donor in good health and CMV-seropositive.

This chain links TRBV5-6 with TRBJ2-5; 12 nucleotides agree with TRBD1. The CDR3 loop spans 18 amino acids. Trimming cost V 5 bases and J 5 bases; bases outside gene matches: 16. Germline CDR1 SGHDT, CDR2 YYEEEE. The CDR3 sequence is CASRLTSGTGGLRETQYF. In DNA, the CDR3 is TGTGCCAGCAGACTCACCTCCGGGACAGGGGGCTTGCGGGAGACCCAGTACTTC.

The chain employs TRBV23-1 and TRBJ1-4, with 7 bases that match TRBD1. TRBV23-1 is sorted into the ORF group, with uncertain function. This CDR3 contains 15 residues. V lost 4 bases to trimming and J lost 4 bases; unmatched junction nucleotides: 6. CDR3 protein: CASSRQGGLNEKLFF. CDR3 in DNA: TGCGCCAGCAGTCGCCAGGGGGGACTTAATGAAAAACTGTTTTTT.

The genes are TRBV7-2 and TRBJ2-4; TRBD1 matches at 7 bases. The trim removed 1 base at V and 7 bases at J, leaving 4 bases unmatched. This CDR3 has 14 residues. The V gene's germline CDR1 is SGHTA and CDR2 FQGNSA. The CDR3 DNA is TGTGCCAGCAGCTTAGGACAGGGCGTCAACATTCAGTACTTC. Amino acids: CASSLGQGVNIQYF.

V gene TRBV5-1 combines with J gene TRBJ1-5; tentatively, D is TRBD1 (6 bases). This CDR3 is built from 13 residues. The V gene lost 6 bases and the J gene lost 4 bases, with 11 bases spanning the gap. Germline loops: CDR1 SGHRS, CDR2 YFSETQ. For the CDR3, the DNA is TGCGCCAGCACCGACAGGACGAATCAGCCCCAGCATTTT. As protein: CASTDRTNQPQHF.

The rearrangement uses TRBV30 and TRBJ2-1, with D unclear. Germline-derived CDR1 and CDR2 are GTSNPN and SVGIG (reference sequence). The CDR3 runs to 11 residues. The V end lost 3 bases, the J end lost 10 bases, and 10 bases lay between the germline ends. CDR3 loop: CAWSPAREQFF. CDR3 DNA sequence: TGTGCCTGGAGCCCCGCGCGCGAGCAGTTCTTC.

Remarks on this clone: The junction differs from germline at one of its ends, possibly a read error. The chain combines TRBV7-9 with TRBJ2-5; 9 nucleotides match TRBD2. Germline-derived CDR1 and CDR2 are SEHNR and FQNEAQ (reference sequence). The CDR3 spans 17 residues. CDR3 coding DNA: TGTTCCAGCAGCTTACGACGAGCGGGAGGCCTCCAAGAGACCCAGTACTTC. This encodes CSSSLRRAGGLQETQYF.

The chain links TRBV29-1 to TRBJ2-7; D may be TRBD2 (5 bases). V was pared by 7 bases and J by 2 bases, with 15 bases between. The CDR3 length is 13 residues. CDR1 is SQVTM, CDR2 ANQGSEA, per germline. In DNA, the CDR3 is TGCAGCGCCCTCGGCGGGCCCGCCTACGAGCAGTACTTC. Translation: CSALGGPAYEQYF.

The J gene is TRBJ2-3, the V gene TRBV6-6, with TRBD1 matching over 7 bases. In germline, CDR1 is MNHNY, CDR2 SVGAGI (reference sequence). This CDR3 region has 15 residues. Germline trimming cut 2 bases from V and 3 bases from J; bases unmatched to any gene: 5. The DNA of the CDR3 is TGTGCCAGCAGTTACCCGGAGACAGGGACAGATACGCAGTATTTT. Protein: CASSYPETGTDTQYF.

The J gene is TRBJ2-3, the V gene TRBV6-5; 7 nucleotides match TRBD2. Germline CDR1 and CDR2: MNHEY and SVGAGI. Losses at the gene ends were 2 bases for V and 5 bases for J; bases not matched to a gene: 7. The CDR3 length is 15 residues. CDR3 DNA: TGTGCCAGCAGTTACGAGGCGGGAGTAGTAGATACGCAGTATTTT. Its translation: CASSYEAGVVDTQYF.

The chain is built from TRBV5-1 and TRBJ1-2; 7 nucleotides line up with TRBD1. Per germline, CDR1 SGHRS and CDR2 YFSETQ. V was clipped by 2 bases and J by 8 bases; unmatched bases: 3. CDR3 length: 12 residues. The CDR3 here is CASSFNRGGYTF. In nucleotides, the CDR3 is TGCGCCAGCAGCTTCAACAGGGGAGGCTACACCTTC.

This chain connects TRBV18 to TRBJ2-5, with TRBD2 matching 13 bases. Losses at the gene ends were 5 bases for V and 10 bases for J; bases not matched to a gene: 10. Germline assignment: CDR1 KGHSH and CDR2 LQKENI. This CDR3 region has 15 residues. As DNA, the CDR3 is TGTGCCAGCTCAGCGACCGGGACTAGCGGGATTATCCAGTACTTC. Translated: CASSATGTSGIIQYF.

The V and J genes are TRBV12-5 and TRBJ2-7; D is unclear. The CDR3 is made up of 12 amino acids. The V gene lost 3 bases and the J gene lost 3 bases, with 6 bases spanning the gap. Germline loops: CDR1 LGHNT, CDR2 FRNRAP. This CDR3 reads CASGLSSYEQYF. As DNA, the CDR3 is TGTGCTAGTGGTTTATCCAGCTACGAGCAGTACTTC. Full variable domain (remainder filled in from reference TRBV12-5 and TRBJ2-7): DARVTQTPRHKVTEMGQEVTMRCQPILGHNTVFWYRQTMMQGLELLAYFRNRAPLDDSGMPKDRFSAEMPDATLATLKIQPSEPRDSAVYFCASGLSSYEQYFGPGTRLTVT.

The chain uses TRBV27 and TRBJ2-1, with 11 bases identical to TRBD2. The germline gives CDR1 MNHEY, CDR2 SMNVEV (reference sequence). CDR3 size: 16 residues. The junction had 15 bases not matched to a gene; V was cut back by 5 bases and J by 12 bases. The CDR3 sequence is CASSPRLAGLGIGQFF. CDR3 nucleotides: TGTGCCAGCAGTCCCCGACTAGCGGGACTAGGAATCGGGCAGTTCTTC.

In this sample, this clone turned up once. The chain employs TRBV2 and TRBJ2-7; weak D call: TRBD2 (7 bases). The CDR3 is 22 residues long. V dropped 1 base and J dropped 3 bases, with 34 bases sitting between them. CDR1 SNHLY and CDR2 FYNNEI come from the germline V gene. The CDR3 coding sequence is TGTGCCAGCAGTGAAGGAGGTCTGCCAGGGGCCCTTCAGCGGGGAAGATTCTACGAGCAGTACTTC. Its protein product is CASSEGGLPGALQRGRFYEQYF.

This clone was seen a handful of times. The rearrangement uses TRBV6-6 and TRBJ2-1, with TRBD2 matching 8 bases. This CDR3 spans 16 amino acids. Per germline, CDR1 MNHNY and CDR2 SVGAGI (reference sequence). V shed 4 bases and J 2 bases; nucleotides not matched to a gene: 7. Here the CDR3 DNA reads TGTGCCAGCAGTTCCCCACTTAGCGGGACCTACAATGAGCAGTTCTTC. Translation gives CASSSPLSGTYNEQFF.

The V and J genes are TRBV7-2 and TRBJ1-4, with 8 bases that match TRBD1. With 5 bases clipped from V and 2 bases from J, the junction kept 4 bases outside the gene matches. This CDR3 region has 15 residues. Germline V gene data show CDR1 as SGHTA and CDR2 as FQGNSA. The CDR3 DNA follows: TGTGCCAGCAGCGCCTACAGGGGGACTAATGAAAAACTGTTTTTT. Protein sequence: CASSAYRGTNEKLFF.

This chain connects TRBV18 to TRBJ1-2; tentatively, D is TRBD1 (5 bases). This CDR3 is 14 amino acids long. V lost 3 bases and J lost 2, with 10 bases in between. Germline V CDR1 and CDR2: KGHSH, LQKENI. The CDR3 protein is CASSPVDKNYGYTF. Here the CDR3 DNA reads TGTGCCAGCTCACCCGTGGACAAAAACTATGGCTACACCTTC. The complete variable domain, with remaining parts taken from reference TRBV18 and TRBJ1-2, reads NAGVMQNPRHLVRRRGQEARLRCSPMKGHSHVYWYRQLPEEGLKFMVYLQKENIIDESGMPKERFSAEFPKEGPSILRIQQVVRGDSAAYFCASSPVDKNYGYTFGSGTRLTVV.

This clone has just a few counts. The V gene is TRBV11-1, the J gene TRBJ1-1, with TRBD1 identical over 9 bases. From germline, CDR1 is SGHAT and CDR2 FQDESV (reference sequence). The CDR3 spans 13 residues. The junction had 0 bases not matched to a gene; V was cut back by 4 bases and J by 3 bases. CDR3 coding DNA: TGTGCCAGCAGCTGGGACAGGGACACTGAAGCTTTCTTT. As protein: CASSWDRDTEAFF.

A remark on this clone: Its ends do not fully match the called genes, so a read error is possible. The CDR3 loop reads CASSLGSSGANGLTF. DNA of the CDR3: TGTGCCAGCAGCTTAGGTAGTTCTGGGGCCAACGGCCTGACTTTC. The chain recombines TRBV7-2 with TRBJ2-6; D possibly corresponds to TRBD1 (5 bases). The germline V gene encodes CDR1 SGHTA and CDR2 FQGNSA. CDR3 length: 15 residues.

In its sample, this clone was seen a few times. This chain uses TRBV28 with TRBJ1-1; 8 nucleotides line up with TRBD1. This CDR3 has 15 amino acids. The J segment lost 0 bases and the V segment lost 7 bases, leaving 7 bases of the junction unmatched. Per germline, CDR1 MDHEN and CDR2 SYDVKM. The DNA for the CDR3 is TGTGCCAGCATGGGACAGGCCCGATTGAACACTGAAGCTTTCTTT. As protein: CASMGQARLNTEAFF.

CDR3 residues: CASSPVTGLGAAGELFF. CDR3 bases: TGTGCCAGCAGTCCCGTCACAGGACTAGGAGCTGCCGGGGAGCTGTTTTTT. This sequence joins TRBV11-2 and TRBJ2-2; TRBD2 agrees at 7 bases. Germline V gene lookup returns CDR1 SGHAT and CDR2 FQNNGV. The length of the CDR3 is 17 residues. V was clipped by 6 bases and J by 6 bases; unmatched bases: 16.

This chain connects TRBV19 to TRBJ1-2; 8 bases are a match to TRBD1. The CDR3 has 13 amino acids. J gave up 7 bases and V 10 bases, and 11 bases lay outside the gene matches. In germline, CDR1 is LNHDA, CDR2 SQIVND (reference sequence). CDR3 bases: TGTGCCACTTCCGAGGACAGGGAGGGTGGCTACACCTTC. Translation gives CATSEDREGGYTF.

The chain links TRBV28 to TRBJ1-1; TRBD1 might be the D (5 bases). Trimming stripped 7 bases from V and 2 bases from J, with 17 bases between. CDR1 and CDR2 from the germline V gene are MDHEN and SYDVKM. CDR3 length equals 15 residues. This CDR3 reads CASKVGGTANTEAFF. The CDR3 DNA reads as TGTGCCAGCAAGGTCGGGGGAACAGCCAACACTGAAGCTTTCTTT.

This rearrangement joins TRBV5-4 to TRBJ1-1; D gene ambiguous. The CDR3 covers 15 residues. Looked up from germline, CDR1 is SGHNT and CDR2 is YYREEE (reference sequence). The V gene lost 0 bases and the J gene lost 1 base, with 10 bases spanning the gap. CDR3 coding DNA: TGTGCCAGCAGCTTGGCCGGGGTGGCGAACACTGAAGCTTTCTTT. Translated, it gives CASSLAGVANTEAFF.

Concerning this clone itself: The junction does not match germline at one end; this may be a read error. This chain links TRBV27 with TRBJ1-1; D is possibly TRBD1 (6 bases). Per the germline V gene, CDR1 is MNHEY and CDR2 is SMNVEV (reference sequence). The CDR3 length is 14 residues. CDR3 in amino acids: CASRPTGMNTGAFF. CDR3 DNA sequence: TGTGCCAGCAGACCCACAGGGATGAACACTGGAGCTTTCTTT.

This clone was picked up one time. The chain recombines TRBV27 with TRBJ1-1; 7 positions match TRBD1. The germline V gene encodes CDR1 MNHEY and CDR2 SMNVEV (reference sequence). The CDR3 covers 14 residues. The V gene end was trimmed by 6 bases and the J gene end by 2 bases; junction bases not matched to a gene: 6. The CDR3 loop is CASRFWDRNTEAFF. The CDR3 region has the DNA TGTGCCAGCAGATTCTGGGACAGAAACACTGAAGCTTTCTTT.

As for this clone: At one of its ends the junction is not consistent with the germline gene, which may arise from a read error. The chain uses TRBV7-2 and TRBJ2-6; 7 nucleotides agree with TRBD1. Germline V gene sequence: CDR1 SGHTA, CDR2 FQGNSA. The CDR3 extends over 15 amino acids. CDR3 sequence (DNA): TGTGCCAGCAGCATACAGGGGTCTGGGGCCAACGGCCTGACTTTC. Encoded protein: CASSIQGSGANGLTF.

V is TRBV20-1 and J is TRBJ2-5; D uncertain. The CDR3 sequence is 11 residues long. Germline V gene lookup returns CDR1 DFQATT and CDR2 SNEGSKA (reference sequence). Trimming cost V 7 bases and J 2 bases, with 8 bases left between them. CDR3 DNA: TGCAGTGTTCGGTTTCAAGAGACCCAGTACTTC. This codes for CSVRFQETQYF.

V usage is TRBV15 and J usage is TRBJ1-4; 9 bases fit TRBD1. This CDR3 contains 15 residues. J was trimmed by 8 bases and V by 5 bases; bases with no gene match: 9. Germline CDR1 reads LNHNV; CDR2 reads YYDKDF (reference sequence). CDR3 nucleotides: TGTGCCACCAGCCCTGGGGACAGGGTGGGCGAAAAACTGTTTTTT. This encodes CATSPGDRVGEKLFF.